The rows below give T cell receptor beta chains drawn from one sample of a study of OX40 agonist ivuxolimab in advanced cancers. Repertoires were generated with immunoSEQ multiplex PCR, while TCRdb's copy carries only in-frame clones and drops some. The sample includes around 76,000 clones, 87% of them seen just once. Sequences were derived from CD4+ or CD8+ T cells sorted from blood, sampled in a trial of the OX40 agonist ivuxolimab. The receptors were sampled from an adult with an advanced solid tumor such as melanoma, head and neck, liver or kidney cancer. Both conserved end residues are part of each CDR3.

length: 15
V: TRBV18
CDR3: CASPRDRPDGNTIYF

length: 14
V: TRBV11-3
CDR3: CASSLGWGADTQYF

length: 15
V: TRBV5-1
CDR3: CASSRDSSYNSPLHF

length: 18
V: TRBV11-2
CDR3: CASSLAGGPFSSSYEQYF

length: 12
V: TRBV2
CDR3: CTSSVSQETQYF

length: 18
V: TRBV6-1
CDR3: CASSERSRGLVWNTEAFF

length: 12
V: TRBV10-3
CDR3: CATGALGTEAFF

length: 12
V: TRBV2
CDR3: CASSEIEPAQYF

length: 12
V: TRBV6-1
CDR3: CASSGNRVGYTF

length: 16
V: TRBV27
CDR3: CASSPNRERLDTEAFF

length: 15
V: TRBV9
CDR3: CASSVAGTSTDTQYF